The next 12 T cell receptor beta chains were all read from a single sample in a study of blood T cell repertoires in COVID-19. Data came from immunoSEQ multiplex PCR; TCRdb stores just in-frame clones and leaves some out. This sample has fewer than 250,000 clones, with roughly 83% found just once. The sequenced sample was PBMCs or T cells enriched from blood (not recorded which). The source is a woman aged 45-65 years who had recovered from COVID-19.

The chain recombines TRBV19 with TRBJ1-2, with TRBD1 matching 7 bases. CDR3 size: 15 residues. V was clipped by 4 bases and J by 4 bases; unmatched bases: 9. The germline CDR1 and CDR2 sequences are LNHDA and SQIVND (reference sequence). The chain's CDR3 is CASSSEKTGSYGYTF. For the CDR3, the DNA is TGTGCCAGTAGTAGCGAAAAGACAGGGAGCTATGGCTACACCTTC.

J is TRBJ1-1 and V is TRBV19; TRBD1 is a possible D gene (6 bases). V lost 4 bases to trimming and J lost 7 bases, with 22 bases between them. Germline CDR1 and CDR2: LNHDA and SQIVND (reference sequence). This CDR3 region has 16 residues. The CDR3, as DNA: TGTGCCAGTAGTAGTTGGGACACCGGAAGACAAGGTGAAGCTTTCTTT. This codes for CASSSWDTGRQGEAFF.

The chain uses TRBV21-1 and TRBJ2-5; the table's D call, TRBD1, was not checked against the DNA. TRBV21-1 is a recognized pseudogene. This CDR3 spans 14 amino acids. As DNA, the CDR3 is TGTGCCAGCAGCAAAATAGGGGAACAAGAGACCCAGTACTTC. It yields the protein CASSKIGEQETQYF.

This chain joins TRBV27 and TRBJ1-2; perhaps TRBD1 as D (5 bases). V was clipped by 3 bases and J by 0 bases, with 8 bases between them. The CDR3 spans 14 residues. CDR1 is MNHEY and CDR2 is SMNVEV in the germline V gene (reference sequence). DNA for the CDR3: TGTGCCAGCAGTTTGAGCAGGGCTAACTATGGCTACACCTTC. Its translation: CASSLSRANYGYTF.

This clone was observed a single time. The gene calls are TRBV25-1 and TRBJ1-2, with TRBD1 as a possible D gene (6 bases). This CDR3 is 13 amino acids long. CDR1 is MGHDK and CDR2 is SYGVNS in the germline V gene. V gave up 5 bases and J gave up 3 bases, with 10 bases separating them. For the CDR3, the DNA is TGTGCCAGCAGTCGGGCAGGGGACTATGGCTACACCTTC. It yields the protein CASSRAGDYGYTF.

The rearrangement uses TRBV29-1 and TRBJ2-3, with D possibly being TRBD1 (5 bases). V was shortened by 7 bases and J by 2 bases, with 13 bases between the two germline ends. Germline assignment: CDR1 SQVTM and CDR2 ANQGSEA. This CDR3 contains 13 residues. CDR3 nucleotide sequence: TGCAGCGCCGCCAGGGCCCTCACAGATACGCAGTATTTT. This translates into CSAARALTDTQYF.

The V and J genes are TRBV28 and TRBJ2-3; 10 positions match TRBD2. The CDR3 sequence is 16 residues long. Germline lookup yields CDR1 MDHEN and CDR2 SYDVKM. After removal of 5 bases from V and 0 bases from J, the junction contained 5 bases not matched to a gene. The CDR3 DNA is TGTGCCAGCAGTGGGGGACTAGCGTCTAGCACAGATACGCAGTATTTT. It yields the protein CASSGGLASSTDTQYF.

This chain links TRBV6-5 with TRBJ2-2; no clear D. This CDR3 is 14 amino acids long. Trimming took off 2 bases at V and 1 base at J, with 5 bases between the two ends. Germline lookup yields CDR1 MNHEY and CDR2 SVGAGI. The CDR3 here is CASSYARNTGELFF. The CDR3 DNA reads as TGTGCCAGCAGTTACGCGCGGAACACCGGGGAGCTGTTTTTT.

This clone has only one observation. The CDR3 region has the DNA TGTGCCAGCAGCTTGGTTCGGTCTAGCGGCCACAATGAGCAGTTCTTC. Its translation is CASSLVRSSGHNEQFF. The chain links TRBV5-4 to TRBJ2-1, with 7 positions matching TRBD2. V shed 0 bases, J shed 5 bases, and the junction held 8 bases outside the gene matches. Germline CDR1 and CDR2: SGHNT and YYREEE (reference sequence). The CDR3 spans 16 residues.

The chain recombines TRBV5-6 with TRBJ2-7; 8 bases match TRBD2. The CDR3 length is 16 residues. With 5 bases clipped from V and 1 base from J, the junction kept 11 bases outside the gene matches. Germline V gene lookup returns CDR1 SGHDT and CDR2 YYEEEE. In DNA form, the CDR3 reads TGTGCCAGCAGTTCACCGGGGAGCGGGAGTTCCTACGAGCAGTACTTC. Translating gives CASSSPGSGSSYEQYF.

The CDR3 is CASSIANRQGSGYTF. The CDR3 bases are TGTGCCAGTAGTATAGCGAATAGACAGGGTAGTGGCTACACCTTC. The rearrangement uses TRBV19 and TRBJ1-2, with 7 nucleotides matching TRBD1. Germline trimming cut 1 base from V and 7 bases from J; bases unmatched to any gene: 9. Germline V lookup: CDR1 LNHDA, CDR2 SQIVND (reference sequence). This CDR3 contains 15 residues.

The rearrangement joins TRBV4-1 to TRBJ1-5; the D gene is possibly TRBD1 (6 bases). CDR1 is MGHRA and CDR2 is YSYEKL in the germline V gene. The germline V and J ends were trimmed by 0 bases and 4 bases, with 13 bases remaining between them. The CDR3 is made up of 16 amino acids. CDR3 sequence reads: CASSQDMVQGNQPQHF. The CDR3 coding sequence is TGCGCCAGCAGCCAAGATATGGTGCAGGGGAATCAGCCCCAGCATTTT.